This T cell receptor beta chain was recovered during a study of cytomegalovirus exposure and HLA in healthy donors. The wider study: Out of about 410 genotyped donors, less than 90% belonged to the Caucasian-associated ancestry cluster.

Primers for the PCR totalled 60 Vbeta and 13 Jbeta. TCRdb's table, derived via immunoSEQ multiplex PCR, lists solely in-frame clones and lacks some. This sample has approximately 150,000 clones, with about three fifths found just once. The germline V gene has CDR1 LGHNA and CDR2 YSLEER. Deletions cut 0 bases from V and 8 bases from J, with 18 bases between. The CDR3 is 16 amino acids. Comments on this clone: What it binds is unknown.

Whole-study findings and limits: Trimming of TCR beta V- and J-genes showed a link, identified in a later analysis, to a missense DCLRE1C variant.

What was sequenced was PBMCs. The gene calls are TRBV4-3 and TRBJ2-3; a weak D match, TRBD1 (5 bases). This TCR was recovered from an older woman in good health and CMV-seropositive. Here the CDR3 reads CASSQEWLVKRGTQYF. The CDR3 DNA follows: TGCGCCAGCAGCCAAGAGTGGCTAGTGAAAAGGGGTACGCAGTATTTT.